This is a list of T cell receptor beta chains from one sample in a study of chemoradiotherapy in HPV16-positive cancers. Generated by immunoSEQ multiplex PCR, the TCRdb table keeps only in-frame clones and is missing some. In the table there are approximately 4,000 clones, 75% of which are singletons. Collection took place from a patient who underwent chemoradiotherapy. The receptors were sampled from a human donor with HPV-associated anogenital cancer. Both conserved end residues are part of each CDR3. Each record gives: D gene, V gene, J gene, CDR3 protein. D genes are given only for firm matches.

d_gene: NA
v_gene: TRBV2
j_gene: TRBJ1-4
CDR3aa: CASHRIVNEKLFF

d_gene: TRBD2
v_gene: TRBV30
j_gene: TRBJ2-5
CDR3aa: CAHRVAGGETQYF

d_gene: NA
v_gene: TRBV2
j_gene: TRBJ1-5
CDR3aa: CASRAGNPDQPQHF

d_gene: TRBD2
v_gene: TRBV7-9
j_gene: TRBJ2-7
CDR3aa: CASSPTGGEQYF

d_gene: TRBD1
v_gene: TRBV27
j_gene: TRBJ2-2
CDR3aa: CASSTDRGRTGELFF

d_gene: TRBD1
v_gene: TRBV2
j_gene: TRBJ1-4
CDR3aa: CASSGQGGTNEKLFF

d_gene: NA
v_gene: TRBV4-3
j_gene: TRBJ1-3
CDR3aa: CASSQDTESSGNTIYF

d_gene: TRBD1
v_gene: TRBV19
j_gene: TRBJ2-7
CDR3aa: CASSDRGGTYEQYF

d_gene: NA
v_gene: TRBV7-9
j_gene: TRBJ2-7
CDR3aa: CASSLSYEQYF

d_gene: NA
v_gene: TRBV10-3
j_gene: TRBJ1-5
CDR3aa: CAISETGNQPQHF

d_gene: NA
v_gene: TRBV6-5
j_gene: TRBJ2-5
CDR3aa: CASSPVGVQETQYF

d_gene: TRBD1
v_gene: TRBV6-1
j_gene: TRBJ2-7
CDR3aa: CASRSGQSLREQYF

d_gene: NA
v_gene: TRBV2
j_gene: TRBJ2-2
CDR3aa: CASRATAGELFF

d_gene: NA
v_gene: TRBV11-2
j_gene: TRBJ2-5
CDR3aa: CASSYTRGETQYF

d_gene: NA
v_gene: TRBV11-2
j_gene: TRBJ2-5
CDR3aa: CASSPGQMGGETQYF

d_gene: TRBD1
v_gene: TRBV2
j_gene: TRBJ2-5
CDR3aa: CASSLRQGGETQYF

d_gene: NA
v_gene: TRBV15
j_gene: TRBJ1-6
CDR3aa: CATSRVGRNSPLHF

d_gene: NA
v_gene: TRBV19
j_gene: TRBJ1-5
CDR3aa: CASSIGGLVSNQPQHF

d_gene: TRBD1
v_gene: TRBV5-6
j_gene: TRBJ1-2
CDR3aa: CASRLLDRGLSGYTF

d_gene: NA
v_gene: TRBV6-1
j_gene: TRBJ1-2
CDR3aa: CASSDGQRGDGYTF

d_gene: NA
v_gene: TRBV2
j_gene: TRBJ2-7
CDR3aa: CASNSGSTYEQYF

d_gene: NA
v_gene: TRBV6-1
j_gene: TRBJ2-7
CDR3aa: CASSGRGSSYEQYF

d_gene: TRBD1
v_gene: TRBV28
j_gene: TRBJ1-6
CDR3aa: CASSGGAGSPLHF

d_gene: NA
v_gene: TRBV28
j_gene: TRBJ1-2
CDR3aa: CASSLLVRGGAGYTF

d_gene: TRBD2
v_gene: TRBV6-1
j_gene: TRBJ2-3
CDR3aa: CASSEILAGSTDTQYF

d_gene: NA
v_gene: TRBV6-4
j_gene: TRBJ1-2
CDR3aa: CASSDSSLGGYTF

d_gene: NA
v_gene: TRBV5-1
j_gene: TRBJ2-1
CDR3aa: CASGEGNEQFF

d_gene: NA
v_gene: TRBV18
j_gene: TRBJ1-2
CDR3aa: CASTPFGGFSSNYGYTF

d_gene: TRBD1
v_gene: TRBV29-1
j_gene: TRBJ1-2
CDR3aa: CSGDSHYGYTF

d_gene: NA
v_gene: TRBV9
j_gene: TRBJ2-3
CDR3aa: CASSVGASQPDTQYF

d_gene: NA
v_gene: TRBV5-1
j_gene: TRBJ1-1
CDR3aa: CASSLIVLGLKNTEAFF

d_gene: TRBD1
v_gene: TRBV5-1
j_gene: TRBJ1-1
CDR3aa: CASSLGQGGTEAFF

d_gene: TRBD1
v_gene: TRBV23-1
j_gene: TRBJ1-1
CDR3aa: CASRDRGRGTEAFF

d_gene: NA
v_gene: TRBV6-1
j_gene: TRBJ1-5
CDR3aa: CASSEARQGNQPQHF

d_gene: NA
v_gene: TRBV7-9
j_gene: TRBJ1-2
CDR3aa: CASSLAGAYGYTF

d_gene: NA
v_gene: TRBV11-2
j_gene: TRBJ2-3
CDR3aa: CASSPVGTGTQYF

d_gene: NA
v_gene: TRBV29-1
j_gene: TRBJ2-7
CDR3aa: CSVVIYEQYF

d_gene: NA
v_gene: TRBV4-2
j_gene: TRBJ1-5
CDR3aa: CASSQDPLGNQPQHF

d_gene: TRBD1
v_gene: TRBV27
j_gene: TRBJ1-2
CDR3aa: CASSLSLGGLAIF

d_gene: NA
v_gene: TRBV28
j_gene: TRBJ1-4
CDR3aa: CASSPPVLDREKLFF

d_gene: NA
v_gene: TRBV6-1
j_gene: TRBJ2-5
CDR3aa: CASSASGTAGETQYF

d_gene: NA
v_gene: TRBV28
j_gene: TRBJ2-6
CDR3aa: CASSLQGLSGANVLTF

d_gene: TRBD2
v_gene: TRBV4-1
j_gene: TRBJ2-1
CDR3aa: CASSQDPGGFNEQFF

d_gene: NA
v_gene: TRBV2
j_gene: TRBJ2-1
CDR3aa: CASSEGARAYNEQFF

d_gene: TRBD1
v_gene: TRBV10-3
j_gene: TRBJ2-7
CDR3aa: CAISGTATYEQYF

d_gene: NA
v_gene: TRBV5-8
j_gene: TRBJ1-2
CDR3aa: CASSSGGGHYGYTF

d_gene: TRBD1
v_gene: TRBV27
j_gene: TRBJ2-1
CDR3aa: CASSLGTAYNEQFF

d_gene: NA
v_gene: TRBV27
j_gene: TRBJ2-7
CDR3aa: CASSSDSYEQYF

d_gene: NA
v_gene: TRBV6-1
j_gene: TRBJ1-1
CDR3aa: CASSELGSRTEAFF

d_gene: NA
v_gene: TRBV19
j_gene: TRBJ2-1
CDR3aa: CASSISGTTDNEQFF